The T cell receptor beta chain under discussion was sequenced for a study of beta chain features in type 1 diabetes (dated by TCRdb to the late 2010s). General notes on the study: Patients and healthy donors did not differ in mean age, gender distribution, total cell number or subset yield. A total of approximately 100,000,000 sorted cells were examined across all samples, and the number of cells per subset was strongly correlated with RNA yield. In the study, recently diagnosed type 1 diabetes patients and matched healthy donors were compared on the TCRB repertoires of their sorted circulating CD4+ T cell subsets. Naive and central memory subsets were obtained from all 28 donors, but regulatory and stem cell-like memory subsets were isolated from only 8 patients and roughly 8 healthy donors. The research as a whole found: PCR may preferentially amplify shorter templates, but because patient and control samples were amplified and corrected together, any resulting skew would affect both groups equally. A moderate but significant shortening of TCRB CDR3 length was observed in type 1 diabetes patients in all four CD4+ subsets. Naive, central memory and regulatory TCRB repertoires appeared to be more alike among patients than among healthy donors. Because cDNA rather than genomic DNA was sequenced, highly expressing activated cells could have been over-represented, although no difference in activation and CD3 levels was found between groups. Because the HLA sub-analyses included only small numbers of individuals, any influence of HLA type on TCRB rearrangement was left unresolved. At VDJ recombination sites, patients with type 1 diabetes made fewer insertions and deleted more nucleotides, a pattern implying thymic rearrangement abnormalities.

As to this clone: It has no known antigen specificity. No quality values exist for individual bases; no much larger clone is one base distant.

The entire amount of isolated RNA was reverse transcribed using the High Capacity cDNA Reverse Transcription Kit, so the sequenced TCRB transcripts were expressed ones. Naive, central memory and regulatory T cell samples underwent deep immunoSEQ sequencing, averaging around 4 million total reads per sample. After sorted cells were lysed in RLT buffer, RNA was extracted with DNase-treated RNeasy Micro or Mini kits, with the choice depending on cell number. To prevent cross-contamination, every cell subset was processed on its own, while patient and healthy donor samples were processed together. TCRB sequences were amplified from cDNA with the immunoSEQ multiplex PCR, producing 87-bp fragments spanning the CDR3 region. Sequencing of the amplicons was performed on the Illumina HiSeq platform. The paper's processing steps were these. PCR bias was computationally corrected using synthetic template baselines, reads within Hamming distance 2 were collapsed, and singletons that could not be merged were discarded. Reads were aligned against IMGT to assign V, D and J genes, CDR3 length and insertions or deletions at six rearrangement sites. Within each subset, clonotype counts were normalized to sorted cell number, after which true diversity and Gini coefficients were computed with the tcR R package. The overlap coefficient, calculated on TCRB nucleotide sequences, was used to measure repertoire sharing. What TCRdb holds here is the immuneACCESS table cut down to in-frame rearrangements. Part of the clones is not present; checked against another copy, under half of the missing clones reflect an unresolved V gene, and the others are unexplained. V, J and clone size were drawn from that table, and D and trimming were deduced from the DNA. The sample table holds about 150,000 clones, of which approximately 7.9% were seen once. Of the sample, approximately 0.54% is held by the ten largest clones.

V is clipped by 3 bases and J by 4 bases, and the sequence between their germline boundaries is 10 bases long. The germline V gene (reference sequence) sets CDR1 to MNHEY and CDR2 to SMNVEV. Counted from cysteine to phenylalanine, this CDR3 has 13 amino acids. The DNA shown is the 39-base CDR3, in frame from base 1. Each donor gave one peripheral blood draw, approximately 0.11 L on average, collected into heparinised tubes. A BD FACSAria II and a panel including CD45RO, CCR7, CD25, CD127, CD95 and CD27 were used to sort naive, central memory, regulatory and stem cell-like memory CD4+ T cells. Every sorted population had a purity above 95%. PBMCs were isolated immediately by Lymphoprep density gradient centrifugation and stained directly without culture. Samples were stained and sorted in pairs, with one healthy donor and one patient per experiment, so that batch effects were minimized.

The sample comprised central memory CD4+ T cells from blood. This clonotype was sampled from a man between 18 and 35 years old with type 1 diabetes. The chain was built from TRBV27 and TRBJ2-7; too little of a D gene remains to name it. The sequence in DNA is TGTGCCAGCAGTTTTAGGTTCGGGTACGAGCAGTACTTC. This codes for CASSFRFGYEQYF.